A selection of T cell receptor beta chains follows, all from one sample in a study of shared clonotypes between healthy human individuals. The method was immunoSEQ multiplex PCR; TCRdb's version includes in-frame clones alone and lacks a portion of them. The sample yields about 580,000 clones, roughly 98% seen once. Sequenced: naive CD8+ T cells sorted from blood. These receptors all stem from a man aged 25 to 40 in good health. Both conserved end residues are part of each CDR3. The order of the fields is clone size, V gene, CDR3 protein. Size tells how often a clone was seen (once, few, many) or the class of an expanded clone, and some rows leave it out.

>.|TRBV9
CASSRDTGEGYGYTF
>.|TRBV6-4
CASKDPRDRIPSQYGYTF
>.|TRBV27
CASRKGLADYSYEQYF
>.|TRBV27
CASSLGGANVLTF
>.|TRBV9
CASNELPTDTQYF
>.|TRBV7-9
CASSLGRGDYGYTF
>.|TRBV27
CASSTGQGNQPQHF
>.|TRBV2
CASSESWLANTDTQYF
>.|TRBV28
CATTGSNQPQHF
>once|TRBV4-1
CASSHSANTGELFF
>.|TRBV27
CASSTEWTGTYEQYF
>.|TRBV27
CASSLSGSFWEQYF
>.|TRBV28
CASSSSDRPYEQYF
>.|TRBV11-2
CASSLVWEGEQFF
>.|TRBV6-1
CASSEKKLRVQPQHF
>.|TRBV5-1
CASSPYRGLDEQFF
>.|TRBV6-6
CASRAYGTYSYEQYF
>.|TRBV28
CASSPGLAEDTQYF
>.|TRBV7-9
CASSPDSTYEQYF
>.|TRBV7-9
CASSFGTGSTFF